The TCR beta chain described here comes from a study of Graves' ophthalmopathy and Graves' hyperthyroidism. Study results and caveats: Classification of ophthalmopathy versus stable hyperthyroidism by a 13-signature model yielded under 90% sensitivity and around 77% specificity.

To note about this clonotype: Its antigen remains unknown.

RNA transcripts yielded amplified TCR beta CDR3 regions. First-round RT-PCR used HTBI primers; second-round multiplex PCR followed. One entry per CDR3 protein, called by TCRdb with MiXCR from the multiplex PCR reads. The sample has over a million distinct CDR3 sequences; around a third are singletons. Germline V gene sequence: CDR1 LNHDA, CDR2 SQIVND (reference sequence). CDR3 size: 14 residues. V was cut by 7 bases and J by 4 bases, with 16 bases left in between. The sequence was collected from an adult man with Graves' hyperthyroidism. The chain couples TRBV19 to TRBJ1-2; no firm D call. Material: peripheral blood or thyroid tissue (not recorded which). CDR3 sequence: CASTPGVNGYGYTF. CDR3 DNA sequence: TGTGCCAGTACCCCGGGCGTAAACGGCTATGGCTACACCTTC.